This TCR beta chain was found in a study of read filtering for tumor transcriptome and immune sequencing. Notes on the study in general: In IR-seq, single-read clonotypes were approximately 83% of clonotypes but around 3.2% of reads. IR-seq captured clonotypes deeper and more reliably than RNA-seq.

Germline CDR1 and CDR2: MNHEY and SVGAGI. V dropped 0 bases and J dropped 5; count of bases not matched to a gene: 10. This CDR3 is built from 18 residues. Bone marrow was sampled from every patient at the time of active disease. Molecular barcoded adaptors covering alpha/delta and beta/gamma chains were used on approximately 400 ng RNA. TCRdb reanalysed the reads using MiXCR and keeps one entry per CDR3 protein. The table includes about 38,000 distinct CDR3 sequences, around 15% detected once. The table lists this clonotype with many counts. Its antigen is unidentified. The origin of this receptor is a donor over 35 with multiple myeloma. The sequencing sample was made of a population of CD138-negative cells sorted from bone marrow. This chain joins TRBV6-5 and TRBJ1-6, with 7 bases matching TRBD1. This CDR3 reads CASSYSRQGEANNSPLHF. The CDR3 nucleotides read TGTGCCAGCAGTTACTCGAGACAGGGTGAAGCAAATAATTCACCCCTCCACTTT.